Shown below are 32 T cell receptor beta chains from a single sample sequenced in a study of CD4+ T cells in melanoma. This table comes from immunoSEQ multiplex PCR, and its TCRdb copy is limited to in-frame clones, with some not included. The profile covers roughly 110,000 clones, with roughly 90% appearing a single time and around 3.3% taken by the ten largest. Sequencing input: peripheral blood. These receptors all come from a human donor with melanoma.

The chain combines TRBV7-2 with TRBJ2-3; D is possibly TRBD2 (5 bases). The CDR3 is 15 amino acids. The germline CDR1 and CDR2 sequences are SGHTA and FQGNSA. V was trimmed by 3 bases and J by 2 bases, leaving 12 bases between them. In nucleotides, the CDR3 is TGTGCCAGCAGCTTGGGCGGGCCTACCACAGATACGCAGTATTTT. As protein: CASSLGGPTTDTQYF.

The CDR3, as DNA: TGTGCCAGCAGCTTAACCTCACTAGCGGGAGCGGGAGAGACCCAGTACTTC. Amino acids: CASSLTSLAGAGETQYF. The chain couples TRBV11-3 to TRBJ2-5, with TRBD2 matching over 11 bases. CDR1 is SGHNT and CDR2 is YENEEA in the germline V gene. V trimming: 2 bases; J trimming: 4 bases; junction bases outside the gene matches: 9. The CDR3 length is 17 residues.

The rearrangement links TRBV6-5 to TRBJ2-7; no firm D call. The CDR3 extends over 13 amino acids. The V and J ends lost 2 bases and 3 bases respectively, with 8 bases between them. Germline CDR1 and CDR2: MNHEY and SVGAGI. CDR3 amino acids: CASSYGEGYEQYF. The CDR3 DNA is TGTGCCAGCAGTTACGGGGAAGGCTACGAGCAGTACTTC.

The V and J genes are TRBV4-1 and TRBJ2-1; TRBD2 agrees at 9 bases. The CDR3 has 15 residues. V lost 6 bases to trimming and J lost 5 bases; unmatched junction nucleotides: 8. Germline loops: CDR1 MGHRA, CDR2 YSYEKL. The CDR3 nucleotides read TGCGCCAGCAGGGGGAGGACTAGCGCCGACAATGAGCAGTTCTTC. Protein sequence: CASRGRTSADNEQFF.

This clone has a handful of counts. DNA of the CDR3: TGTGCCAGCTCGTTGTACTCTGGAAACACCATATATTTT. Encoded protein: CASSLYSGNTIYF. The J gene is TRBJ1-3, the V gene TRBV18, with no clear D. The CDR3 runs 13 residues. Germline CDR1 and CDR2: KGHSH and LQKENI. Trimming pared 6 bases from V and 0 bases from J, leaving 6 bases between.

The chain carries TRBV6-4 and TRBJ2-2; TRBD2 is a possible D gene (5 bases). This CDR3 is 16 amino acids long. The V end was cut by 9 bases, the J end by 4 bases, with 21 bases between. Germline-derived CDR1 and CDR2 are MRHNA and SNTAGT. The CDR3 protein is CASRPSAASTTGELFF. Here the CDR3 DNA reads TGTGCCAGTCGCCCCTCAGCGGCCTCCACCACCGGGGAGCTGTTTTTT.

In this sample, this clone turned up once. The rearrangement links TRBV28 to TRBJ1-5, with 9 positions matching TRBD1. J gave up 5 bases and V 5 bases, and 13 bases lay outside the gene matches. CDR3 length: 17 residues. Germline V CDR1 and CDR2: MDHEN, SYDVKM. CDR3 bases: TGTGCCAGCAGTCCGCCAGGGACAGGGAGGCGGTATCAGCCCCAGCATTTT. The encoded protein is CASSPPGTGRRYQPQHF.

The genes are TRBV29-1 and TRBJ1-2, with 8 bases that match TRBD1. This CDR3 contains 13 residues. V dropped 7 bases and J dropped 4; count of bases not matched to a gene: 8. Germline V gene sequence: CDR1 SQVTM, CDR2 ANQGSEA. The CDR3 is CSAAQGAGYGYTF. As DNA, the CDR3 is TGCAGCGCCGCTCAGGGGGCAGGCTATGGCTACACCTTC.

The rearrangement uses TRBV2 and TRBJ2-1; 8 nucleotides match TRBD2. Germline CDR1 and CDR2: SNHLY and FYNNEI. This CDR3 spans 14 amino acids. The ends lost 8 bases at V and 2 bases at J; junction bases unmatched: 5. The CDR3 DNA reads TGTGCCAGCGTGAGCGGGGGCGCCTACAATGAGCAGTTCTTC. It is translated as CASVSGGAYNEQFF.

The gene calls are TRBV29-1 and TRBJ1-5; D is unresolved. V dropped 7 bases and J dropped 0 bases, with 10 bases sitting between them. CDR1 is SQVTM and CDR2 is ANQGSEA in the germline V gene. This CDR3 is built from 13 residues. The CDR3 region has the DNA TGCAGCGCCCTCAGCAGTAGCAATCAGCCCCAGCATTTT. This gives the protein CSALSSSNQPQHF.

The gene calls are TRBV18 and TRBJ2-1; 10 bases map to TRBD2. The trim removed 5 bases at V and 4 bases at J, leaving 8 bases unmatched. This CDR3 has 16 amino acids. The V gene's germline CDR1 is KGHSH and CDR2 LQKENI. The CDR3 sequence is CASSLTGTSVYNEQFF. The CDR3 region has the DNA TGTGCCAGCTCATTGACCGGGACTAGCGTTTACAATGAGCAGTTCTTC.

The chain couples TRBV2 to TRBJ1-4, with D unresolved. Germline V CDR1 and CDR2: SNHLY, FYNNEI. The CDR3 has 14 residues. Trimming took off 7 bases at V and 6 bases at J, with 15 bases between the two ends. CDR3 region: CASTIFGIDEKLFF. The CDR3 DNA is TGTGCCAGCACCATCTTCGGGATAGATGAAAAACTGTTTTTT.

The rearrangement links TRBV15 to TRBJ2-5, with D perhaps matching TRBD2 (5 bases). V lost 0 bases to trimming and J lost 2 bases, with 10 bases between them. This CDR3 has 15 amino acids. Germline assignment: CDR1 LNHNV and CDR2 YYDKDF (reference sequence). CDR3 in amino acids: CATSRDPGGQETQYF. CDR3 coding DNA: TGTGCCACCAGCAGAGATCCGGGCGGGCAAGAGACCCAGTACTTC.

The CDR3 spells CATRPSGSTGELFF. CDR3 nucleotides: TGTGCCACGAGGCCTAGCGGTTCCACCGGGGAGCTGTTTTTT. This chain joins TRBV6-6 and TRBJ2-2, with 7 bases that match TRBD2. Trimming at V came to 10 bases and at J to 4 bases, leaving 9 bases not matched to a gene. From germline, CDR1 is MNHNY and CDR2 SVGAGI (reference sequence). The CDR3 extends over 14 amino acids.

This chain links TRBV5-4 with TRBJ2-3, with unresolved D. The CDR3 contains 13 residues. With 4 bases removed from V and 0 bases from J, the gap between germline ends came to 6 bases. Germline CDR1 and CDR2: SGHNT and YYREEE (reference sequence). The CDR3 spells CASSLTSTDTQYF. The CDR3, as DNA: TGTGCCAGCAGCCTGACTAGCACAGATACGCAGTATTTT.

This clone was seen more than once but under ten times. This sequence joins TRBV18 and TRBJ2-7; TRBD2 aligns across 7 bases. Germline V gene sequence: CDR1 KGHSH, CDR2 LQKENI. This CDR3 spans 14 amino acids. The J segment lost 6 bases and the V segment lost 1 base, leaving 6 bases of the junction unmatched. The CDR3 DNA reads TGTGCCAGCTCACCACAGGCGGGAGCGGGCGAGCAGTACTTC. Amino acid sequence: CASSPQAGAGEQYF. The variable domain in full, with the rest retrieved from reference TRBV18 and TRBJ2-7, is NAGVMQNPRHLVRRRGQEARLRCSPMKGHSHVYWYRQLPEEGLKFMVYLQKENIIDESGMPKERFSAEFPKEGPSILRIQQVVRGDSAAYFCASSPQAGAGEQYFGPGTRLTVT.

A note on this clone: One end of the junction varies from germline; a read error may be responsible. The chain employs TRBV5-1 and TRBJ2-7, with D maybe TRBD2 (6 bases). This CDR3 has 12 amino acids. Germline assignment: CDR1 SGHRS and CDR2 YFSETQ. As DNA, the CDR3 is TGCGCCGGCAGCTTGGAGGGCCCCGAGCAGTACTTC. This sequence encodes CAGSLEGPEQYF.

The chain has TRBV7-6 and TRBJ1-6; a weak D match, TRBD1 (6 bases). The CDR3 length is 15 residues. Trimming removed 4 bases from V and 7 bases from J, with 14 bases in between. In germline, CDR1 is SGHVS, CDR2 FNYEAQ. The CDR3 DNA follows: TGTGCCAGCAGCTCCCGGGCGGGGGGCAATTCACCCCTCCACTTT. Translation gives CASSSRAGGNSPLHF.

The chain combines TRBV4-2 with TRBJ2-1; TRBD2 is a possible D gene (5 bases). There are 16 residues in the CDR3. Germline lookup yields CDR1 LGHNA and CDR2 YNFKEQ. The V and J ends lost 1 base and 0 bases respectively, with 10 bases between them. The chain's CDR3 is CASSQGAGSSYNEQFF. The DNA for the CDR3 is TGTGCCAGCAGCCAAGGGGCGGGTAGCTCCTACAATGAGCAGTTCTTC.

Only one count was recorded for this clone. The chain recombines TRBV28 with TRBJ1-2; D not resolved. Trimming cost V 5 bases and J 8 bases, with 12 bases left between them. The CDR3 spans 12 residues. Per the germline V gene, CDR1 is MDHEN and CDR2 is SYDVKM. CDR3 sequence: CASSPGGIGYTF. The CDR3 DNA reads as TGTGCCAGCAGTCCGGGAGGGATAGGCTACACCTTC.

This rearrangement joins TRBV27 to TRBJ1-2; a weak D match, TRBD1 (6 bases). The germline gives CDR1 MNHEY, CDR2 SMNVEV (reference sequence). The V and J ends lost 3 bases and 0 bases respectively, with 11 bases between them. CDR3 length: 15 residues. CDR3 amino acids: CASSLGGAPNYGYTF. Written as DNA, the CDR3 is TGTGCCAGCAGTTTGGGGGGGGCACCTAACTATGGCTACACCTTC.

DNA for the CDR3: TGTGCCAGCAGCCCGGACACGTTTCCCTACGAGCAGTACTTC. It encodes CASSPDTFPYEQYF. The chain is built from TRBV7-9 and TRBJ2-7; D is possibly TRBD1 (5 bases). Trimming removed 5 bases at V and 2 bases at J, with 13 bases between. This CDR3 has 14 residues. Germline assignment: CDR1 SEHNR and CDR2 FQNEAQ (reference sequence).

This clone was seen a single time. V usage is TRBV7-3 and J usage is TRBJ1-1; 7 nucleotides agree with TRBD1. Trimming at V came to 5 bases and at J to 3 bases, leaving 3 bases not matched to a gene. Germline values: CDR1 SGHTA, CDR2 FQGTGA. The CDR3 extends over 13 amino acids. This CDR3 reads CASSPGGDTEAFF. CDR3 bases: TGTGCCAGCAGCCCAGGGGGTGACACTGAAGCTTTCTTT.

The chain has TRBV19 and TRBJ1-2; 8 bases match TRBD1. The CDR3 totals 18 residues. CDR1 and CDR2 (germline): LNHDA, SQIVND (reference sequence). V gave up 5 bases and J gave up 0 bases; unmatched junction bases: 14. The CDR3 spells CASSGQGGRIQANYGYTF. CDR3 in DNA: TGTGCCAGTAGTGGACAGGGAGGGCGAATACAAGCTAACTATGGCTACACCTTC.

The rearrangement uses TRBV5-1 and TRBJ2-3, with 8 positions matching TRBD1. Looked up from germline, CDR1 is SGHRS and CDR2 is YFSETQ. This CDR3 is built from 14 residues. The V and J ends lost 1 base and 5 bases, in that order; junction bases with no gene match: 3. As DNA, the CDR3 is TGCGCCAGCAGCTTGCAGGGGGCCGGAGATACGCAGTATTTT. This translates into CASSLQGAGDTQYF.

V and J are TRBV19 and TRBJ1-1; 8 positions agree with TRBD1. Trimming at V came to 1 base and at J to 4 bases, leaving 5 bases not matched to a gene. Germline CDR1 is LNHDA and CDR2 is SQIVND (reference sequence). This CDR3 spans 15 amino acids. This CDR3 reads CASSIGRTGSTEAFF. In DNA form, the CDR3 reads TGTGCCAGTAGTATAGGCCGGACAGGGTCCACTGAAGCTTTCTTT.

This clone was observed a single time. V gene TRBV6-1 combines with J gene TRBJ1-4; no clear D gene. Germline V gene lookup returns CDR1 MNHNS and CDR2 SASEGT. Deletions cut 8 bases from V and 7 bases from J, with 8 bases between. CDR3 length: 11 residues. CDR3 loop: CASSLGEKLFF. DNA of the CDR3: TGTGCCAGCTCGTTGGGTGAAAAACTGTTTTTT.

The genes are TRBV9 and TRBJ2-6, with a tentative D call TRBD2 (7 bases). Germline assignment: CDR1 SGDLS and CDR2 YYNGEE. This CDR3 comprises 17 residues. V lost 4 bases and J 4 bases, leaving 18 bases between the germline ends. The CDR3 spells CASSPMGGLRGANVLTF. DNA for the CDR3: TGTGCCAGCAGCCCCATGGGGGGGCTACGAGGGGCCAACGTCCTGACTTTC. Full variable domain (remainder filled in from reference TRBV9 and TRBJ2-6): DSGVTQTPKHLITATGQRVTLRCSPRSGDLSVYWYQQSLDQGLQFLIQYYNGEERAKGNILERFSAQQFPDLHSELNLSSLELGDSALYFCASSPMGGLRGANVLTFGAGSRLTVL.

In this sample, this clone turned up once. This chain links TRBV15 with TRBJ2-1, with D possibly being TRBD2 (5 bases). With 3 bases removed from V and 9 bases from J, the gap between germline ends came to 18 bases. Germline values: CDR1 LNHNV, CDR2 YYDKDF (reference sequence). The CDR3 totals 15 residues. CDR3 protein: CATSRGSGVVGEQFF. The CDR3 DNA reads as TGTGCCACCAGCAGGGGATCCGGGGTAGTTGGTGAGCAGTTCTTC.

The genes are TRBV19 and TRBJ1-2; no firm D call. The CDR3 totals 17 residues. V dropped 1 base and J dropped 6 bases, with 21 bases sitting between them. Germline lookup yields CDR1 LNHDA and CDR2 SQIVND (reference sequence). The CDR3 DNA sequence: TGTGCCAGTAGTATAGCGGGCAGTCCCATGAGAGGGAATGGCTACACCTTC. Translating it yields CASSIAGSPMRGNGYTF. The whole variable domain, filled in from reference TRBV19 and TRBJ1-2, reads DGGITQSPKYLFRKEGQNVTLSCEQNLNHDAMYWYRQDPGQGLRLIYYSQIVNDFQKGDIAEGYSVSREKKESFPLTVTSAQKNPTAFYLCASSIAGSPMRGNGYTFGSGTRLTVV.

V is TRBV7-7 and J is TRBJ1-5; 7 nucleotides align to TRBD1. Germline CDR1 SSHAT, CDR2 FNYEAQ (reference sequence). J lost 0 bases, V lost 5 bases, and 7 bases had no gene match. CDR3 size: 16 residues. This CDR3 is CASSPDRQYSNQPQHF. CDR3 coding DNA: TGTGCCAGCAGCCCGGACAGGCAATATAGCAATCAGCCCCAGCATTTT.

This chain connects TRBV11-2 to TRBJ1-3; D perhaps matches TRBD1 (5 bases). Trimming removed 2 bases at V and 0 bases at J, with 20 bases between. Germline CDR1 is SGHAT and CDR2 is FQNNGV. This CDR3 is built from 19 residues. The CDR3 loop reads CASSLTTGKGDFSGNTIYF. The CDR3 nucleotides read TGTGCCAGCAGCTTAACCACCGGGAAAGGGGACTTCTCTGGAAACACCATATATTTT.